These 24 T cell receptor beta chains share one sample of origin, sequenced in a study of blood T cell repertoires in COVID-19. Assay: immunoSEQ multiplex PCR; the TCRdb copy retains only in-frame clones and omits some. The sample consists of about 33,000 clones, around 88% of them appearing once. The sequencing sample was made of peripheral blood. These receptors came from a human donor in a cohort sampled during active COVID-19.

The rearrangement links TRBV7-3 to TRBJ2-3; the D gene is possibly TRBD2 (6 bases). V was pared by 2 bases and J by 6 bases, with 15 bases between. The CDR3 has 15 amino acids. Germline V gene lookup returns CDR1 SGHTA and CDR2 FQGTGA. The CDR3 reads CASSLGGNRGDTQYF. Here the CDR3 DNA reads TGTGCCAGCAGCTTAGGCGGAAACCGGGGGGATACGCAGTATTTT.

The rearrangement links TRBV13 to TRBJ2-5; 8 bases match TRBD2. With V trimmed by 2 bases and J by 4 bases, 12 bases remained unmatched. Germline-derived CDR1 and CDR2 are PRHDT and FYEKMQ (reference sequence). The CDR3 extends over 17 amino acids. The CDR3 reads CASSLIKDYGTRETQYF. As DNA, the CDR3 is TGTGCCAGCAGCTTAATAAAGGATTATGGGACTAGAGAGACCCAGTACTTC.

V and J are TRBV2 and TRBJ2-4; D unclear. V was pared by 5 bases and J by 15 bases, with 17 bases between. Germline V gene sequence: CDR1 SNHLY, CDR2 FYNNEI. The CDR3 contains 12 residues. CDR3 DNA: TGTGCCAGCAGTCCTACTACCCGTATCCGGTACTTC. It encodes CASSPTTRIRYF.

The chain uses TRBV5-4 and TRBJ2-3; 10 bases line up with TRBD2. Germline assignment: CDR1 SGHNT and CDR2 YYREEE (reference sequence). CDR3 size: 15 residues. J lost 3 bases, V lost 2 bases, and 3 bases had no gene match. CDR3 sequence: CASSFQRGGTDTQYF. In nucleotides, the CDR3 is TGTGCCAGCAGCTTCCAGCGGGGGGGGACAGATACGCAGTATTTT.

The genes are TRBV29-1 and TRBJ2-3; D is perhaps TRBD2 (6 bases). Deletions cut 3 bases from V and 2 bases from J, with 15 bases between. Germline V gene sequence: CDR1 SQVTM, CDR2 ANQGSEA. The length of the CDR3 is 15 residues. As DNA, the CDR3 is TGCAGCGTTGAGGGGGGATTAGCGGTCACAGATACGCAGTATTTT. It codes for CSVEGGLAVTDTQYF.

The chain links TRBV5-1 to TRBJ1-1; no reliable D call. Per germline, CDR1 SGHRS and CDR2 YFSETQ. The CDR3 covers 15 residues. V was clipped by 3 bases and J by 1 base, with 13 bases between them. The CDR3 here is CASSYTLGRNTEAFF. DNA of the CDR3: TGCGCCAGCAGCTACACGCTGGGCAGGAACACTGAAGCTTTCTTT.

V gene TRBV7-2 combines with J gene TRBJ1-5; a weak D match, TRBD1 (6 bases). The germline V gene encodes CDR1 SGHTA and CDR2 FQGNSA. The CDR3 has 14 amino acids. V gave up 2 bases and J gave up 5 bases, with 10 bases separating them. The CDR3 nucleotides are TGTGCCAGCAGCTTATCAGGGGTGGATCAGCCCCAGCATTTT. This translates into CASSLSGVDQPQHF.

This chain uses TRBV4-2 with TRBJ2-7; 16 nucleotides line up with TRBD2. This CDR3 has 16 residues. The germline V gene has CDR1 LGHNA and CDR2 YNFKEQ. V trimming: 4 bases; J trimming: 4 bases; junction bases outside the gene matches: 4. The CDR3 sequence is CASSPPGLAGGYEQYF. DNA of the CDR3: TGTGCCAGCAGCCCCCCGGGACTAGCGGGGGGGTACGAGCAGTACTTC.

The chain recombines TRBV7-9 with TRBJ2-3, with D possibly TRBD1 on 5 matching bases. V lost 4 bases and J 2 bases, leaving 10 bases between the germline ends. The CDR3 totals 14 residues. Germline V gene sequence: CDR1 SEHNR, CDR2 FQNEAQ (reference sequence). CDR3 sequence reads: CASSWPGFTDTQYF. The CDR3 coding sequence is TGTGCCAGCAGCTGGCCAGGGTTCACAGATACGCAGTATTTT.

The chain combines TRBV10-3 with TRBJ2-1; D perhaps matches TRBD2 (7 bases). Trimming took off 3 bases at V and 7 bases at J, with 13 bases between the two ends. This CDR3 region has 14 residues. Germline V lookup: CDR1 ENHRY, CDR2 SYGVKD. The CDR3 sequence: CAISELGGANEQFF. In nucleotides, the CDR3 is TGTGCCATCAGTGAATTGGGGGGGGCGAATGAGCAGTTCTTC.

The rearrangement joins TRBV3-1 (or the pseudogene TRBV3-2) to TRBJ2-7; 9 bases are a match to TRBD1. The germline V gene has CDR1 LGHDT and CDR2 YNNKEL (reference sequence). The junction had 14 bases not matched to a gene; V was cut back by 6 bases and J by 5 bases. The CDR3 loop spans 16 amino acids. Here the CDR3 DNA reads TGTGCCAGCAGACCACAACCGGGACAGGGCGGGGACGAGCAGTACTTC. Translating it yields CASRPQPGQGGDEQYF.

This rearrangement joins TRBV5-6 to TRBJ1-4, with 8 bases fitting TRBD1. This CDR3 spans 15 amino acids. Unmatched junction bases numbered 9, after V lost 4 bases and J lost 7 bases. Germline CDR1 SGHDT, CDR2 YYEEEE. CDR3 residues: CASSGMDRDGEKLFF. As DNA, the CDR3 is TGTGCCAGCAGCGGCATGGACAGGGACGGTGAAAAACTGTTTTTT.

The V call is TRBV18, the J call TRBJ1-1; the D is unclear. The CDR3 has 12 residues. CDR1 is KGHSH and CDR2 is LQKENI in the germline V gene. V gave up 5 bases and J gave up 4 bases, with 8 bases separating them. Here the CDR3 reads CASSVGSTEAFF. CDR3 nucleotide sequence: TGTGCCAGCTCAGTTGGGAGCACTGAAGCTTTCTTT.

The chain combines TRBV4-1 with TRBJ2-7; D is ambiguous. Germline-derived CDR1 and CDR2 are MGHRA and YSYEKL. The CDR3 runs 14 residues. The V end was cut by 2 bases, the J end by 2 bases, with 10 bases between. The DNA for the CDR3 is TGCGCCAGCAGCCAACAGGCCACCGCCTACGAGCAGTACTTC. This gives the protein CASSQQATAYEQYF.

In this sample, this clone turned up a few times. The chain employs TRBV7-9 and TRBJ2-3, with 9 bases lining up with TRBD1. Trimming at V came to 5 bases and at J to 1 base, leaving 7 bases not matched to a gene. This CDR3 contains 16 residues. CDR1 and CDR2 from the germline V gene are SEHNR and FQNEAQ (reference sequence). The DNA of the CDR3 is TGTGCCAGCAGCCCCAACAGGGGGCAACGCACAGATACGCAGTATTTT. It codes for CASSPNRGQRTDTQYF.

The chain uses TRBV2 and TRBJ1-6; the D is unclear. CDR3 length equals 14 residues. V was clipped by 6 bases and J by 0 bases, with 6 bases between them. Germline V gene sequence: CDR1 SNHLY, CDR2 FYNNEI. DNA for the CDR3: TGTGCCAGCAGACCGAGCTCCTATAATTCACCCCTCCACTTT. It codes for CASRPSSYNSPLHF.

Notes on this clone: The sample carries other DNA sequences with the same CDR3. V gene TRBV12-3 or TRBV12-4 combines with J gene TRBJ2-2; no clear D gene. The germline V and J ends were trimmed by 3 bases and 6 bases, with 5 bases remaining between them. The CDR3 is 12 amino acids. The CDR3 region is CASSFYPGELFF. CDR3 bases: TGTGCCAGCAGTTTCTACCCCGGGGAGCTGTTTTTT.

This clone was seen once. V is TRBV5-1 and J is TRBJ1-4; tentative D call: TRBD1 (5 bases). Germline V gene sequence: CDR1 SGHRS, CDR2 YFSETQ. V dropped 5 bases and J dropped 8 bases, with 16 bases sitting between them. This CDR3 spans 14 amino acids. CDR3 residues: CASSRQGDLEKLFF. In nucleotides, the CDR3 is TGCGCCAGCAGTCGGCAGGGCGACTTAGAAAAACTGTTTTTT.

The chain combines TRBV5-1 with TRBJ2-5; 12 bases agree with TRBD2. The CDR3 is made up of 16 amino acids. V lost 2 bases, J lost 2 bases, and 4 bases stayed unmatched. From germline, CDR1 is SGHRS and CDR2 YFSETQ. The CDR3 DNA follows: TGCGCCAGCAGCTTCTTACTAGCGGGGGGACAAGAGACCCAGTACTTC. Its protein is CASSFLLAGGQETQYF.

The chain links TRBV19 to TRBJ2-5; TRBD2 is a possible D gene (5 bases). Germline CDR1 is LNHDA and CDR2 is SQIVND (reference sequence). CDR3 length: 15 amino acids. Trimming left V 0 bases short and J 7 bases short, with 15 bases between. As DNA, the CDR3 is TGTGCCAGTAGTATAGATCAGGACTCTTCCCCGACCCAGTACTTC. It specifies CASSIDQDSSPTQYF.

The chain couples TRBV24-1 to TRBJ2-7; 7 bases line up with TRBD1. With V trimmed by 2 bases and J by 1 base, 7 bases remained unmatched. The CDR3 spans 16 residues. The V gene's germline CDR1 is KGHDR and CDR2 SFDVKD. This CDR3 reads CATSDSKTGLSYEQYF. CDR3 sequence (DNA): TGTGCCACCAGTGATTCGAAGACAGGGTTGTCCTACGAGCAGTACTTC.

The chain couples TRBV3-1 (or the pseudogene TRBV3-2) to TRBJ2-7; 7 nucleotides match TRBD1. There are 14 residues in the CDR3. The germline V gene encodes CDR1 LGHDT and CDR2 YNNKEL (reference sequence). Trimming cost V 8 bases and J 2 bases; bases outside gene matches: 9. The CDR3 nucleotides are TGTGCCAGCCGCTCCACGACAGGGCCCTACGAGCAGTACTTC. It specifies CASRSTTGPYEQYF.

The chain joins TRBV5-6 to TRBJ2-5, with 9 bases fitting TRBD1. CDR3 length: 14 amino acids. The V and J ends lost 4 bases and 7 bases, in that order; junction bases with no gene match: 8. Germline V gives CDR1 SGHDT, CDR2 YYEEEE. CDR3 residues: CASSPGQGRRTQYF. DNA of the CDR3: TGTGCCAGCAGCCCGGGACAGGGAAGGAGGACCCAGTACTTC. The full variable domain, with the rest looked up from reference TRBV5-6 and TRBJ2-5, is DAGVTQSPTHLIKTRGQQVTLRCSPKSGHDTVSWYQQALGQGPQFIFQYYEEEERQRGNFPDRFSGHQFPNYSSELNVNALLLGDSALYLCASSPGQGRRTQYFGPGTRLLVL.

The V and J genes are TRBV4-3 and TRBJ2-7, with 9 positions matching TRBD1. J gave up 2 bases and V 4 bases, and 6 bases lay outside the gene matches. The germline CDR1 and CDR2 sequences are LGHNA and YSLEER. This CDR3 is 15 amino acids long. CDR3 protein: CASSPARQGAYEQYF. CDR3 nucleotide sequence: TGCGCCAGCAGCCCCGCTCGACAGGGGGCCTACGAGCAGTACTTC.